This T cell receptor beta chain was sequenced in a study of blood T cell repertoires in COVID-19. Generated by immunoSEQ multiplex PCR, the TCRdb table keeps only in-frame clones and is missing some. Altogether some 70,000 clones are present, about 87% being singletons, with the ten largest covering 6% to 8%. With 4 bases clipped from V and 0 bases from J, the junction kept 5 bases outside the gene matches. This CDR3 region has 18 residues. Germline V gene sequence: CDR1 MGHRA, CDR2 YSYEKL. The sample taken for sequencing was peripheral blood. The chain combines TRBV4-1 with TRBJ2-6, with 11 bases lining up with TRBD1. This clonotype was obtained from a woman older than 75 with active COVID-19. CDR3 protein: CASSRGTGGNSGANVLTF. CDR3 nucleotides: TGCGCCAGCAGCCGAGGGACAGGGGGGAACTCTGGGGCCAACGTCCTGACTTTC.